This T cell receptor beta chain originates from a study of blood T cell repertoires in COVID-19. Overall study context: There were acute and convalescent COVID-19 samples, and they came from the United States, Italy and Spain. T cells, B-cell-depleted T cells, or PBMCs provided the cDNA or gDNA that served as material.

The CDR3 sequence is 15 residues long. The V end lost 2 bases, the J end lost 2 bases, and 11 bases lay between the germline ends. Germline lookup yields CDR1 SGHAT and CDR2 FQNNGV. Per the original methods: Reference gene primer amplification gave nucleated cell count estimates. The data were produced by immunoSEQ multiplex PCR, yet TCRdb's version contains in-frame clones alone and is incomplete. For V, J and clone size, that table is used; D and trimming come from the DNA. The sample yields about 160,000 clones, about 80% seen once. The receptor comes from a man between 70 and 80 years old who had recovered from COVID-19. The material sequenced was peripheral blood. This sequence joins TRBV11-2 and TRBJ2-3; a possible D gene is TRBD2 (6 bases). The DNA of the CDR3 is TGTGCCAGCAGCTTAAGTGCGGGAAACACAGATACGCAGTATTTT. It specifies CASSLSAGNTDTQYF. The full variable domain, with the rest looked up from reference TRBV11-2 and TRBJ2-3, is EAGVAQSPRYKIIEKRQSVAFWCNPISGHATLYWYQQILGQGPKLLIQFQNNGVVDDSQLPKDRFSAERLKGVDSTLKIQPAKLEDSAVYLCASSLSAGNTDTQYFGPGTRLTVL.